This T cell receptor (beta chain) appears in the sequencing data of a study of blood T cell repertoires in COVID-19. V was shortened by 0 bases and J by 2 bases, with 22 bases between the two germline ends. From germline, CDR1 is LGHNA and CDR2 YSLEER. The CDR3 contains 19 residues. Measured with immunoSEQ multiplex PCR; TCRdb has only the in-frame clones, and not every one. The sample yields approximately 300,000 clones, about 84% seen once. The sequenced sample consisted of peripheral blood. The chain recombines TRBV4-3 with TRBJ1-2, with TRBD1 as a possible D gene (6 bases). This TCR derives from a woman in her forties or fifties with acute or convalescent COVID-19. The CDR3 protein is CASSQERGWTETLNYGYTF. The CDR3 DNA follows: TGCGCCAGCAGCCAAGAAAGGGGTTGGACAGAGACTTTGAACTATGGCTACACCTTC.